One and the same sample provided the 8 T cell receptor beta chains below, sequenced in a study of cytomegalovirus exposure and HLA in healthy donors listed by TCRdb under 2017. The library came from the immunoSEQ multiplex PCR assay. The multiplex PCR relied on a mix of 60 forward primers for TCR Vbeta segments and 13 reverse primers for TCR Jbeta segments. Imported from immuneACCESS, the table was reduced by TCRdb to in-frame sequences with V and J called. These copies leave out some clones; in studies compared against another copy, an unresolved V gene accounts for under half, and the cause of the remainder is not known. For this sample there are 200,000 to 250,000 clones; around 80% appear just once. 2.5% to 3.5% of the sample goes to the ten largest clones. The sequencing sample was made of PBMCs. These receptors originate from a woman aged 60-75 years in good health and CMV-seropositive.

The rearrangement joins TRBV2 to TRBJ2-1, with D tentatively TRBD2 (6 bases). With 6 bases removed from V and 6 bases from J, the gap between germline ends came to 21 bases. Germline V gene sequence: CDR1 SNHLY, CDR2 FYNNEI. CDR3 length equals 16 residues. The CDR3 is CASSSELGGGINEQFF. Here the CDR3 DNA reads TGTGCCAGCAGCTCGGAGTTGGGGGGAGGAATCAATGAGCAGTTCTTC.

The J gene is TRBJ1-1, the V gene TRBV25-1; unclear D gene. The CDR3 extends over 14 amino acids. The ends were cut back, 0 bases at V and 6 bases at J, with 11 bases in the middle. CDR1 is MGHDK and CDR2 is SYGVNS in the germline V gene. CDR3 DNA sequence: TGTGCCAGCAGTGAATACGGGGTCAGCGCTGAAGCTTTCTTT. Protein: CASSEYGVSAEAFF.

This chain joins TRBV5-1 and TRBJ2-1, with 8 bases that match TRBD2. Per germline, CDR1 SGHRS and CDR2 YFSETQ. J lost 4 bases, V lost 6 bases, and 9 bases had no gene match. This CDR3 has 15 amino acids. CDR3 residues: CASNPSRGEYNEQFF. The CDR3 DNA is TGCGCCAGCAACCCCTCGCGGGGGGAATACAATGAGCAGTTCTTC.

This clone was counted between two and nine times. This chain uses TRBV27 with TRBJ2-2, with 7 nucleotides matching TRBD1. From germline, CDR1 is MNHEY and CDR2 SMNVEV (reference sequence). The ends lost 6 bases at V and 5 bases at J; junction bases unmatched: 18. The CDR3 covers 18 residues. The CDR3 is CASSGATGHFWRTGELFF. In DNA form, the CDR3 reads TGTGCCAGCAGCGGGGCGACAGGGCATTTTTGGAGGACCGGGGAGCTGTTTTTT.

This rearrangement joins TRBV30 to TRBJ1-3, with 7 bases fitting TRBD1. V shed 4 bases, J shed 3 bases, and the junction held 3 bases outside the gene matches. Germline lookup yields CDR1 GTSNPN and CDR2 SVGIG (reference sequence). The CDR3 loop spans 13 amino acids. The CDR3 sequence: CAWNDRVGNTIYF. The DNA of the CDR3 is TGTGCCTGGAACGACAGGGTTGGAAACACCATATATTTT.

The chain carries TRBV28 and TRBJ1-1, with D unclear. V was cut by 5 bases and J by 5 bases, with 9 bases left in between. Looked up from germline, CDR1 is MDHEN and CDR2 is SYDVKM. The CDR3 runs to 12 residues. CDR3 sequence reads: CASSLAGTEAFF. Written as DNA, the CDR3 is TGTGCCAGCAGTCTAGCGGGAACTGAAGCTTTCTTT.

The genes are TRBV5-1 and TRBJ2-7; TRBD2 aligns across 10 bases. The V and J ends lost 2 bases and 3 bases, in that order; junction bases with no gene match: 5. Germline V CDR1 and CDR2: SGHRS, YFSETQ. This CDR3 comprises 15 residues. The DNA of the CDR3 is TGCGCCAGCAGCTTACATACTAGCGGGAACTACGAGCAGTACTTC. Translating it yields CASSLHTSGNYEQYF.

This clone showed up just a few times. The V gene is TRBV7-9, the J gene TRBJ2-7; D remains ambiguous. The CDR3 covers 14 residues. Per germline, CDR1 SEHNR and CDR2 FQNEAQ (reference sequence). Trimming pared 2 bases from V and 2 bases from J, leaving 10 bases between. Here the CDR3 reads CASSLLHGAYEQYF. The CDR3 nucleotides are TGTGCCAGCAGCTTACTCCACGGAGCCTACGAGCAGTACTTC. The whole variable domain, filled in from reference TRBV7-9 and TRBJ2-7, reads DTGVSQNPRHKITKRGQNVTFRCDPISEHNRLYWYRQTLGQGPEFLTYFQNEAQLEKSRLLSDRFSAERPKGSFSTLEIQRTEQGDSAMYLCASSLLHGAYEQYFGPGTRLTVT.